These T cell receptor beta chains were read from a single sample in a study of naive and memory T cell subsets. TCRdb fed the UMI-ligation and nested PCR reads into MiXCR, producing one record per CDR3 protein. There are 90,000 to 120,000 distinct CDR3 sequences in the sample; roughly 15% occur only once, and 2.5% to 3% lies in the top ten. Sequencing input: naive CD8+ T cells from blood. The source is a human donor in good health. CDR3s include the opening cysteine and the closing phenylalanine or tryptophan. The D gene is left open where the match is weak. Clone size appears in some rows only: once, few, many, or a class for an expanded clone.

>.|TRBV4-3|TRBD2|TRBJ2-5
CASSQDRSGSVVETQYF
TGCGCCAGCAGCCAAGATAGGAGCGGGAGTGTGGTGGAGACCCAGTACTTC
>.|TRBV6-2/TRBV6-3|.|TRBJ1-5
CASSYSRVGQPQHF
TGTGCCAGCAGTTACTCGAGGGTAGGCCAGCCCCAGCATTTT
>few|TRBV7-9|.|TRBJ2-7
CASSPGAAGTNSYEQYF
TGTGCCAGCAGCCCGGGTGCAGCCGGGACAAACTCCTACGAGCAGTACTTC
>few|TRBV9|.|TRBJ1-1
CASSVPGNTEAFF
TGTGCCAGCAGCGTACCAGGGAACACTGAAGCTTTCTTT
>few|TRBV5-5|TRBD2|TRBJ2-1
CASTGLAGNNEQFF
TGTGCCAGCACGGGACTAGCGGGGAACAATGAGCAGTTCTTC
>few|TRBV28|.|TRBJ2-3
CASSTTRGYTQYF
TGTGCCAGCAGCACGACTCGGGGGTATACGCAGTATTTT
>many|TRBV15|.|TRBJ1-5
CATSREEFNQPQHF
TGTGCCACCAGCAGAGAAGAGTTCAATCAGCCCCAGCATTTT
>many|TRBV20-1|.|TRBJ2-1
CRAVRGGPSKNNEQFF
TGCAGGGCCGTTAGGGGGGGGCCGTCGAAAAACAATGAGCAGTTCTTC
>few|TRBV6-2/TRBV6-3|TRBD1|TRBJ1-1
CASSYLGQGIAEAFF
TGTGCCAGCAGTTACCTTGGACAGGGAATTGCTGAAGCTTTCTTT
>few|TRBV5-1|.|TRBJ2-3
CASSWQLAGTTDTQYF
TGCGCCAGCAGCTGGCAATTGGCGGGAACCACCGATACGCAGTATTTT
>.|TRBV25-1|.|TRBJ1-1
CASSARKVREGTFF
TGTGCCAGCAGTGCTCGCAAGGTGAGGGAAGGAACTTTCTTT
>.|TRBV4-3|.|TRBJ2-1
CASSQDPAVQVNEQFF
TGCGCCAGCAGCCAAGATCCGGCGGTACAGGTGAATGAGCAGTTCTTC
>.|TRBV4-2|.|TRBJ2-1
CASSQENRGGEQFF
TGTGCCAGCAGCCAAGAGAATAGGGGAGGTGAGCAGTTCTTC
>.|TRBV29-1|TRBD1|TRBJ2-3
CSVPVGTGGTDTQYF
TGCAGCGTTCCCGTGGGGACAGGGGGCACAGATACGCAGTATTTT
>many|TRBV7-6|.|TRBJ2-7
CASSQGLLHSYEQYF
TGTGCCAGCAGCCAGGGCCTACTCCACTCCTACGAGCAGTACTTC
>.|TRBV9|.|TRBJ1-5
CASSGTGAQREPQHF
TGTGCCAGCAGCGGAACCGGGGCCCAAAGAGAGCCCCAGCATTTT
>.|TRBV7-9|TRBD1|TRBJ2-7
CASSLGWDSSSYEQYF
TGTGCCAGCAGCTTAGGCTGGGACAGTAGCTCCTACGAGCAGTACTTC
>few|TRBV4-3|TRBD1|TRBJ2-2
CASSQGQGPSGELFF
TGCGCCAGCAGCCAGGGACAGGGTCCGTCCGGGGAGCTGTTTTTT
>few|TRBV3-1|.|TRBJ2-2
CASSQELRQRNTGELFF
TGTGCCAGCAGCCAAGAACTAAGACAGCGGAACACCGGGGAGCTGTTTTTT